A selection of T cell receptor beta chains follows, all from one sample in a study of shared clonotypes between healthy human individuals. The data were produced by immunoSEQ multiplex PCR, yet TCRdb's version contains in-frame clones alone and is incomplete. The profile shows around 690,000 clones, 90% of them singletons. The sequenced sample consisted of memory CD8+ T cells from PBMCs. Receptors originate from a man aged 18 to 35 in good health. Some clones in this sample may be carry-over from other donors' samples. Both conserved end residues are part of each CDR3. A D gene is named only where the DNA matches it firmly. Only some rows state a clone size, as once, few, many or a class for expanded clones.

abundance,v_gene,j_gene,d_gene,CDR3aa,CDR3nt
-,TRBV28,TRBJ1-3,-,CASSFSGQGLGNTIYF,TGTGCCAGCAGTTTTTCCGGTCAGGGGTTAGGAAACACCATATATTTT
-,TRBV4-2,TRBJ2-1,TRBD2,CASSQRTGGSNEQFF,TGTGCCAGCAGCCAAAGGACGGGGGGGTCCAATGAGCAGTTCTTC
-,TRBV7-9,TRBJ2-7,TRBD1,CASSPGTGDSEQYF,TGTGCCAGCAGCCCCGGGACAGGGGACAGCGAGCAGTACTTC
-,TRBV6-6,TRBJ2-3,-,CASSLRQFTDTQYF,TGTGCCAGCAGTTTAAGACAGTTCACAGATACGCAGTATTTT
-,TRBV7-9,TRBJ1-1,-,CASSYGMNTEAFF,TGTGCCAGCAGCTACGGAATGAACACTGAAGCTTTCTTT
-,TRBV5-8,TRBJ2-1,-,CASSLGIRNNEQFF,TGTGCCAGCAGCTTGGGTATCAGGAACAATGAGCAGTTCTTC
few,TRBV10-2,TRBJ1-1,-,CASRDGAMNTEAFF,TGCGCCAGCCGAGACGGGGCCATGAACACTGAAGCTTTCTTT
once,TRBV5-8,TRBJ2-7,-,CASSLTLQYEQYF,TGTGCCAGCAGCCTGACATTACAATACGAGCAGTACTTC
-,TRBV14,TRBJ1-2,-,CASSQWGGPNYGYTF,TGTGCCAGCAGCCAATGGGGTGGCCCTAACTATGGCTACACCTTC
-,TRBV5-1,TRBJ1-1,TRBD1,CASSLVGQGLFETEAFF,TGCGCCAGCAGCTTGGTGGGACAGGGGCTTTTTGAGACTGAAGCTTTCTTT
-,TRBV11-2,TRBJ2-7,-,CASSLGGSYEQYF,TGTGCCAGCAGCTTAGGAGGGTCTTACGAGCAGTACTTC
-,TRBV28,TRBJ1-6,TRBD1,CASSSPGQVDSPLHF,TGTGCCAGCAGTTCCCCGGGACAGGTCGATTCACCCCTCCACTTT
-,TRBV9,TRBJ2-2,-,CASSVVGGGTGELFF,TGTGCCAGCAGCGTAGTAGGCGGCGGCACCGGGGAGCTGTTTTTT
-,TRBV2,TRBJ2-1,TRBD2,CASRGTSGKNEQFF,TGTGCCAGCCGGGGGACTAGCGGGAAGAATGAGCAGTTCTTC
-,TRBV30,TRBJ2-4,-,CAWTIGGFGTKNIQYF,TGTGCCTGGACCATAGGGGGATTTGGGACCAAAAACATTCAGTACTTC
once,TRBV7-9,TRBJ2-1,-,CASSSARLALNEQFF,TGTGCCAGCAGCTCCGCGAGGCTAGCACTGAATGAGCAGTTCTTC
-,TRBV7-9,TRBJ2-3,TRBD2,CATSGTGTSHGTQYF,TGTGCCACCTCGGGGACCGGGACTAGCCACGGTACGCAGTATTTT
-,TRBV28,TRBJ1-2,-,CASSFSPDHNYGYTF,TGTGCCAGCAGTTTCTCCCCGGACCACAACTATGGCTACACCTTC
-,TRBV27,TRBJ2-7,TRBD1,CASSWTGGSSEQYF,TGTGCCAGCAGTTGGACAGGGGGGTCGAGTGAGCAGTACTTC
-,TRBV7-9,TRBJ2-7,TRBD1,CASSSTGEGPYEQYF,TGTGCCAGCAGCTCAACAGGGGAAGGACCCTACGAGCAGTACTTC
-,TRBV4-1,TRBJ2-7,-,CASSLLTGSSYEQYF,TGCGCCAGCAGCCTGCTGACGGGGAGCTCCTACGAGCAGTACTTC
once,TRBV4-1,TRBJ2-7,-,CASSPKTVFEQYF,TGCGCCAGCAGCCCGAAAACAGTGTTTGAGCAGTACTTC
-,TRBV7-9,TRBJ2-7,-,CASSASGLTSSCEQYF,TGTGCCAGCAGCGCCTCAGGGTTAACGAGCTCCTGCGAGCAGTACTTC
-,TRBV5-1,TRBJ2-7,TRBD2,CASSLSGNEQYF,TGCGCCAGCAGCTTGAGCGGGAACGAGCAGTACTTC
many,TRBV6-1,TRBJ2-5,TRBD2,CASSEPPGGGDETQYF,TGTGCCAGCAGTGAACCCCCGGGAGGAGGTGACGAGACCCAGTACTTC
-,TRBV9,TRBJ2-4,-,CASSVGVEKNIQYF,TGTGCCAGCAGCGTAGGCGTAGAGAAAAACATTCAGTACTTC
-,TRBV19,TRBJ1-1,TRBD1,CASSIDRRTGRVETEAFF,TGTGCCAGTAGTATAGATCGTCGGACAGGGAGGGTGGAGACTGAAGCTTTCTTT
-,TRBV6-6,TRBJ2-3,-,CASTWTPGESDTQYF,TGTGCCAGCACCTGGACTCCGGGGGAGTCGGATACGCAGTATTTT
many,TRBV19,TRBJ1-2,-,CASSILPNYGYTF,TGTGCCAGTAGTATTTTACCTAACTATGGCTACACCTTC
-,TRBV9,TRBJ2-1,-,CASSVPSDNEQFF,TGTGCCAGCAGCGTCCCTAGCGACAATGAGCAGTTCTTC
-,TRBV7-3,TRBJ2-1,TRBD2,CASSSAGGPGEQFF,TGTGCCAGCAGCTCAGCGGGAGGGCCAGGGGAGCAGTTCTTC
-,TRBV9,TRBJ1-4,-,CASTPSGATNEKLFF,TGTGCCAGCACCCCGTCGGGGGCAACTAATGAAAAACTGTTTTTT
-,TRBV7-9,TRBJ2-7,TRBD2,CASSLGGREGYIYEQYF,TGTGCCAGCAGCTTAGGGGGTCGGGAGGGGTACATCTACGAGCAGTACTTC
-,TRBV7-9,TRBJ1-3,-,CASRGRGSGNTIYF,TGTGCCAGCCGGGGGAGGGGCTCTGGAAACACCATATATTTT
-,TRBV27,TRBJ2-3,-,CASSLRSGAWTDTQYF,TGTGCCAGCAGCCTACGCTCCGGAGCATGGACAGATACGCAGTATTTT
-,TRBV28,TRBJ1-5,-,CASTPRLVGPQHF,TGTGCCAGCACCCCGAGGCTGGTTGGACCCCAGCATTTT
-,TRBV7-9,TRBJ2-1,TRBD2,CASSLTGLGSYNEQFF,TGTGCCAGCAGCTTAACGGGACTAGGGTCCTACAATGAGCAGTTCTTC
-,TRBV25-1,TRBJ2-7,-,CASSDQVTYEQYF,TGTGCCAGCAGTGATCAGGTTACCTACGAGCAGTACTTC
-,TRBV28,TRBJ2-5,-,CASSLNLGGSQETQYF,TGTGCCAGCAGTTTAAACTTAGGGGGATCTCAAGAGACCCAGTACTTC
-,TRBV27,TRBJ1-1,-,CASSLSGDWSEAFF,TGTGCCAGCAGTTTATCAGGGGATTGGTCTGAAGCTTTCTTT
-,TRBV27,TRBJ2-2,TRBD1,CASSPLFDRGLSGELFF,TGTGCCAGCAGTCCCTTATTCGACAGGGGGCTTTCCGGGGAGCTGTTTTTT
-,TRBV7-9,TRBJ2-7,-,CASSLPPGEQYF,TGTGCCAGCAGCTTGCCGCCTGGGGAGCAGTACTTC
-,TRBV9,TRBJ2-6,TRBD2,CASSVTGLAGLSGANVLTF,TGTGCCAGCAGCGTAACGGGACTAGCGGGCCTATCTGGGGCCAACGTCCTGACTTTC
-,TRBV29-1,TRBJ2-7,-,CSVELASDYEQYF,TGCAGCGTTGAACTAGCGAGCGACTACGAGCAGTACTTC